The 14 T cell receptor beta chains below come from one sample, sequenced in a study of monozygotic twins with cystic fibrosis. The protocol was immunoSEQ multiplex PCR, while the TCRdb copy is restricted to in-frame clones and leaves out a portion. The sample consists of 30,000 to 35,000 clones, 92% of them appearing once. Sequences were obtained from blood. Source of these receptors: a girl aged 2 to 9 with cystic fibrosis.

V is TRBV28 and J is TRBJ2-7; D uncertain. V was pared by 4 bases and J by 2 bases, with 9 bases between. The germline CDR1 and CDR2 sequences are MDHEN and SYDVKM. The CDR3 covers 13 residues. The CDR3 spells CASSSPDPYEQYF. The CDR3 bases are TGTGCCAGCAGTTCCCCTGACCCCTACGAGCAGTACTTC.

CDR3 nucleotide sequence: TGTGCCAGCAGCTTAGCGTCCCGGACAGGGACCCAGTACTTC. The encoded protein is CASSLASRTGTQYF. The V and J genes are TRBV7-9 and TRBJ2-5; 7 nucleotides agree with TRBD1. The germline V gene encodes CDR1 SEHNR and CDR2 FQNEAQ (reference sequence). The CDR3 contains 14 residues. Germline trimming cut 0 bases from V and 7 bases from J; bases unmatched to any gene: 5. Using reference TRBV7-9 and TRBJ2-5 for the parts outside the CDR3, the full variable domain is DTGVSQNPRHKITKRGQNVTFRCDPISEHNRLYWYRQTLGQGPEFLTYFQNEAQLEKSRLLSDRFSAERPKGSFSTLEIQRTEQGDSAMYLCASSLASRTGTQYFGPGTRLLVL.

This chain links TRBV28 with TRBJ1-1; no clear D. Trimming removed 1 base at V and 1 base at J, with 13 bases between. Germline V CDR1 and CDR2: MDHEN, SYDVKM. The CDR3 has 16 residues. The CDR3 coding sequence is TGTGCCAGCAGTTTATCCTACTCCCCCCAGAACACTGAAGCTTTCTTT. This sequence encodes CASSLSYSPQNTEAFF.

This chain connects TRBV11-3 to TRBJ2-1; D possibly corresponds to TRBD2 (6 bases). The CDR3 is 12 residues long. The germline gives CDR1 SGHNT, CDR2 YENEEA. V shed 5 bases and J shed 15 bases, with 17 bases lying between them. CDR3 nucleotides: TGTGCCAGCAGCCGGACTAATGGACGACCGTTCTTC. Translated, it gives CASSRTNGRPFF. Supplemented by reference TRBV11-3 and TRBJ2-1, the full variable domain reads EAGVVQSPRYKIIEKKQPVAFWCNPISGHNTLYWYLQNLGQGPELLIRYENEEAVDDSQLPKDRFSAERLKGVDSTLKIQPAELGDSAVYLCASSRTNGRPFFGPGTRLTVL.

This chain links TRBV6-1 with TRBJ1-5; the D gene is possibly TRBD1 (6 bases). V lost 4 bases and J 4 bases, leaving 17 bases between the germline ends. The CDR3 runs to 16 residues. Germline loops: CDR1 MNHNS, CDR2 SASEGT. The CDR3 here is CASSGPLTGRNQPQHF. In DNA form, the CDR3 reads TGTGCCAGCAGTGGTCCGTTAACAGGGCGGAATCAGCCCCAGCATTTT.

The chain links TRBV7-3 to TRBJ1-1; D is unresolved. Germline V gives CDR1 SGHTA, CDR2 FQGTGA. This CDR3 region has 13 residues. The V end lost 5 bases, the J end lost 1 base, and 8 bases lay between the germline ends. The CDR3 region is CASSEQPNTEAFF. The DNA of the CDR3 is TGTGCCAGCAGCGAACAGCCGAACACTGAAGCTTTCTTT.

The CDR3 bases are TGTGCCACCAGCAGTGATTCCGCTGGGACTGAAGCTTTCTTT. This codes for CATSSDSAGTEAFF. The rearrangement uses TRBV15 and TRBJ1-1; D unresolved. The CDR3 is 14 residues long. Trimming cost V 3 bases and J 5 bases, with 13 bases left between them. Germline lookup yields CDR1 LNHNV and CDR2 YYDKDF (reference sequence).

V usage is TRBV7-8 and J usage is TRBJ1-2; D is ambiguous. V lost 0 bases to trimming and J lost 2 bases, with 13 bases between them. The CDR3 spans 16 residues. The germline V gene encodes CDR1 SGHVS and CDR2 FQNEAQ. The CDR3 DNA reads as TGTGCCAGCAGCTTAGCGATGGGAGAGGAAAACTATGGCTACACCTTC. Protein product: CASSLAMGEENYGYTF.

V usage is TRBV21-1 and J usage is TRBJ1-6. TRBV21-1 is a recognized pseudogene. This CDR3 contains 17 residues. This CDR3 reads CASSKAGKGEGNSPLHF. The CDR3 bases are TGTGCCAGCAGCAAAGCCGGGAAGGGGGAGGGTAATTCACCCCTCCACTTT.

The chain links TRBV30 to TRBJ2-7, with a possible D match to TRBD2 (5 bases). The germline V gene has CDR1 GTSNPN and CDR2 SVGIG (reference sequence). This CDR3 is built from 13 residues. Trimming took off 1 base at V and 3 bases at J, with 10 bases between the two ends. The CDR3 sequence: CAWSDGLFYEQYF. CDR3 nucleotides: TGTGCCTGGAGTGACGGACTGTTCTACGAGCAGTACTTC.

The J gene is TRBJ2-5, the V gene TRBV7-9; 12 bases fit TRBD1. The ends lost 4 bases at V and 5 bases at J; junction bases unmatched: 8. The germline CDR1 and CDR2 sequences are SEHNR and FQNEAQ (reference sequence). The CDR3 loop spans 16 amino acids. CDR3 nucleotide sequence: TGTGCCAGCAGCTGGGGACAGGGGGCCCTCCTGGAGACCCAGTACTTC. Protein product: CASSWGQGALLETQYF.

The chain carries TRBV5-1 and TRBJ1-1, with D hard to call. Germline CDR1 is SGHRS and CDR2 is YFSETQ. CDR3 size: 17 residues. V gave up 5 bases and J gave up 3 bases, with 23 bases separating them. The CDR3 region is CASRPDPWRQDHTEAFF. In DNA form, the CDR3 reads TGCGCCAGCAGACCCGATCCTTGGAGGCAGGATCACACTGAAGCTTTCTTT.

The chain combines TRBV5-1 with TRBJ1-1; TRBD1 agrees at 9 bases. CDR1 is SGHRS and CDR2 is YFSETQ in the germline V gene. J gave up 1 base and V 4 bases, and 14 bases lay outside the gene matches. This CDR3 is 18 amino acids long. CDR3: CASSPYPGTGPANTEAFF. The CDR3 DNA sequence: TGCGCCAGCAGCCCGTACCCCGGGACAGGGCCAGCGAACACTGAAGCTTTCTTT.

This chain links TRBV11-2 with TRBJ2-1; D is uncertain. Deletions cut 0 bases from V and 7 bases from J, with 13 bases between. The germline gives CDR1 SGHAT, CDR2 FQNNGV. This CDR3 has 15 amino acids. The CDR3 loop reads CASSLDWAAHNEQFF. The DNA for the CDR3 is TGTGCCAGCAGCTTAGATTGGGCCGCGCATAATGAGCAGTTCTTC.